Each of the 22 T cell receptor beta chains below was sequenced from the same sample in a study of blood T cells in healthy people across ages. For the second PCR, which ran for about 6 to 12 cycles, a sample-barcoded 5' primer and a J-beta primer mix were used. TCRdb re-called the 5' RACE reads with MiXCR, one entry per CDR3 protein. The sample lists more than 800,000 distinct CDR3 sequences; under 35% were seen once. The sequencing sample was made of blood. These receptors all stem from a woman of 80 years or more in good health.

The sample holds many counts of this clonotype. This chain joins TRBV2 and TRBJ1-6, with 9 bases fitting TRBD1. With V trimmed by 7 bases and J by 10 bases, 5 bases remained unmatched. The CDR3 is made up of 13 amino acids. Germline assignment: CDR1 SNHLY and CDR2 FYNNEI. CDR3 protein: CASTGQGRSPLHF. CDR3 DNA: TGTGCCAGCACCGGACAGGGGCGGTCACCCCTCCACTTT.

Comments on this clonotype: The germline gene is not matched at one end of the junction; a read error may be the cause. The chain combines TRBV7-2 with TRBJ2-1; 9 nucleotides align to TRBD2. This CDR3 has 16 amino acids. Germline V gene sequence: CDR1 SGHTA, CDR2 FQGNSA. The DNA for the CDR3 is TGTGCCAGCGGCTTAAGTGCTAGCGGGGCGGCCAATGAGCAGTTCTTC. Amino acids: CASGLSASGAANEQFF.

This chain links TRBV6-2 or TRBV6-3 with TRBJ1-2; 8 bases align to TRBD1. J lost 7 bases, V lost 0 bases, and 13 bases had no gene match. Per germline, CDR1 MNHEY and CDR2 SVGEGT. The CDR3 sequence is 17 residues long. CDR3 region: CASSYSGQALLNGGYTF. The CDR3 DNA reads TGTGCCAGCAGTTACTCGGGACAGGCCCTCTTAAACGGTGGCTACACCTTC.

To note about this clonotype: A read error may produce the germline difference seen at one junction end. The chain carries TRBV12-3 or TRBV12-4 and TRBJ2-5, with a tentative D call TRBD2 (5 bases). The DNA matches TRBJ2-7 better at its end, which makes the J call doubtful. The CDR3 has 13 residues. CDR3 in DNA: TGTGCCTGCAGTTTTGGGAGATCCCACGAGCAGTACTTC. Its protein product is CACSFGRSHEQYF.

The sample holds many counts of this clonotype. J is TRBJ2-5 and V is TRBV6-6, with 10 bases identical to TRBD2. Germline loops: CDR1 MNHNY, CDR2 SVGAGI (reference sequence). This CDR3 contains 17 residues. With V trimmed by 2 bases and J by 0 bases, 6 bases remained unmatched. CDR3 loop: CASSYTPSGRNQETQYF. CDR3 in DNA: TGTGCCAGCAGTTACACCCCTAGCGGGAGAAACCAAGAGACCCAGTACTTC.

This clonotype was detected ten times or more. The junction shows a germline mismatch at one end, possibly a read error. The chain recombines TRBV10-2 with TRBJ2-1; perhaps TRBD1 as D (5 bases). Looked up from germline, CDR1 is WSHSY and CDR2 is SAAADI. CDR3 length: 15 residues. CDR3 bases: TGTGCCAGCAGCGAAAGGGGTAGCTCCTACAATGAGCAGTTCTTC. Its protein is CASSERGSSYNEQFF.

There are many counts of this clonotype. CDR3 in DNA: TGTGCCAGCAGCCCCACGGGGGGACACTACGAGCAGTACTTC. This encodes CASSPTGGHYEQYF. The chain uses TRBV7-8 and TRBJ2-7, with a weak D call TRBD2 (7 bases). This CDR3 has 14 amino acids. The germline gives CDR1 SGHVS, CDR2 FQNEAQ. V shed 5 bases and J shed 3 bases, with 14 bases lying between them.

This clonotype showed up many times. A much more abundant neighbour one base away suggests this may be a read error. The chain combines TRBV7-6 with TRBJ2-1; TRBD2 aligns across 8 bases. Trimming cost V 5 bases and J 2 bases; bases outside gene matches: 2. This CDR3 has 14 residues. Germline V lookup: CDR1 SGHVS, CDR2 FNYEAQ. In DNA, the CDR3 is TGTGCCAGCAGCGCGGGAGGTCCCTACAATGAGCAGTTCTTC. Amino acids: CASSAGGPYNEQFF.

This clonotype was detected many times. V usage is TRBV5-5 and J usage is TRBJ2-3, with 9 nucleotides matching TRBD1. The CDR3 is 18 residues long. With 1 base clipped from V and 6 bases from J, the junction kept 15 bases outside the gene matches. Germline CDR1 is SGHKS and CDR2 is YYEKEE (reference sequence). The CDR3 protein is CASSLLDGGTGSVDTQYF. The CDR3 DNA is TGTGCCAGCAGCTTGCTAGATGGGGGGACAGGGTCGGTTGATACGCAGTATTTT.

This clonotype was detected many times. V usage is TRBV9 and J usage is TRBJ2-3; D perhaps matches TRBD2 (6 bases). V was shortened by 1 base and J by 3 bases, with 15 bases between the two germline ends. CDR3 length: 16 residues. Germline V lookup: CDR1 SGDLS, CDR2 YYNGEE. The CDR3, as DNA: TGTGCCAGCAGCGTAACAGCGGGCGCCCTGACAGATACGCAGTATTTT. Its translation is CASSVTAGALTDTQYF.

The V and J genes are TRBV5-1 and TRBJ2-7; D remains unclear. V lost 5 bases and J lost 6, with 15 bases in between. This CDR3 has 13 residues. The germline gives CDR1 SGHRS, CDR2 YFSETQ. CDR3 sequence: CASSGDLTAEQYF. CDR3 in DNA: TGCGCCAGCAGTGGAGACCTTACCGCCGAGCAGTACTTC.

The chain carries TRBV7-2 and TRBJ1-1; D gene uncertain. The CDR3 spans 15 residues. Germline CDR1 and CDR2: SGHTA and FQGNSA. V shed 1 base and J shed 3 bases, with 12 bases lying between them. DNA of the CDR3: TGTGCCAGCAGCTTAGTGGTAGGGTCCGACACTGAAGCTTTCTTT. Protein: CASSLVVGSDTEAFF. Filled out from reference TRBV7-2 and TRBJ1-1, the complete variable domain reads GAGVSQSPSNKVTEKGKDVELRCDPISGHTALYWYRQSLGQGLEFLIYFQGNSAPDKSGLPSDRFSAERTGGSVSTLTIQRTQQEDSAVYLCASSLVVGSDTEAFFGQGTRLTVV.

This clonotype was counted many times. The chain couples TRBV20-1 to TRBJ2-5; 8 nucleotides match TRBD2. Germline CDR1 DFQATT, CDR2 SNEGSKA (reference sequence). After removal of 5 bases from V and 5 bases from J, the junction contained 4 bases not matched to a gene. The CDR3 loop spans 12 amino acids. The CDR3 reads CSAERGGETQYF. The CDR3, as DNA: TGCAGTGCTGAACGGGGGGGGGAGACCCAGTACTTC.

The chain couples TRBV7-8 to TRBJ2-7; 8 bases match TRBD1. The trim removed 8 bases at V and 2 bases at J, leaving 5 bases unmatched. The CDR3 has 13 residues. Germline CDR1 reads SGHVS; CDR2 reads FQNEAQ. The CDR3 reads CASSRGPAYEQYF. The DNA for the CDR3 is TGTGCCAGCTCCAGGGGGCCGGCCTACGAGCAGTACTTC.

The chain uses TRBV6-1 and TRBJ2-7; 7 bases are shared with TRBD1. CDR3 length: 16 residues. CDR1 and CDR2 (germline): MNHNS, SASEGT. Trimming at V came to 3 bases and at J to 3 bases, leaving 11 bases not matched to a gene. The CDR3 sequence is CASSDFRGTAFYEQYF. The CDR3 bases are TGTGCCAGCAGTGATTTTAGGGGGACAGCCTTCTACGAGCAGTACTTC.

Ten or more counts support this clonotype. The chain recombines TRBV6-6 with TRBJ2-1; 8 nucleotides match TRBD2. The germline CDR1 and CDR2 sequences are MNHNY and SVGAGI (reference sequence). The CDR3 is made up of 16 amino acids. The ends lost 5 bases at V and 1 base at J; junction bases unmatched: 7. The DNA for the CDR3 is TGTGCCAGCAGTCGCGTACGGGGGGGATCCTACAATGAGCAGTTCTTC. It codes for CASSRVRGGSYNEQFF.

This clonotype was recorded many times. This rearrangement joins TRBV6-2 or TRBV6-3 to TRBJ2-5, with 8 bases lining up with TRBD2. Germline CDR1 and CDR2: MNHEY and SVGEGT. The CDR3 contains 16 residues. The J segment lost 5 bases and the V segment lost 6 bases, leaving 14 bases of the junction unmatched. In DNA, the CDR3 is TGTGCCAGCAGACCCTTGGCGGGGGGCTGGTTTGAGACCCAGTACTTC. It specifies CASRPLAGGWFETQYF.

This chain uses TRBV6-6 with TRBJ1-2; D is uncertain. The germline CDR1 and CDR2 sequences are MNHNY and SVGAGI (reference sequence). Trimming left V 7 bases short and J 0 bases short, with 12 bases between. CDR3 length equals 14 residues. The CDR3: CASTAAETNYGYTF. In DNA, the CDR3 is TGTGCCAGCACGGCGGCCGAAACTAACTATGGCTACACCTTC.

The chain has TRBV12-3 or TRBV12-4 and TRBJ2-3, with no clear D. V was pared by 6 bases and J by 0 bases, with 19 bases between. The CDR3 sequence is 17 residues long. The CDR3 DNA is TGTGCCAGCAGAGACAACGCTCGTAGAGTGAGCACAGATACGCAGTATTTT. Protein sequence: CASRDNARRVSTDTQYF.

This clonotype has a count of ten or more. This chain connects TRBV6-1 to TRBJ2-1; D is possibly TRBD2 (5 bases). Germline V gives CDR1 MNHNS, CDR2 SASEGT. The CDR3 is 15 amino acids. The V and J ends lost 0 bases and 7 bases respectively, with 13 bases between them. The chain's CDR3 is CASSEAWASMNEQFF. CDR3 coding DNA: TGTGCCAGCAGTGAAGCTTGGGCTAGCATGAATGAGCAGTTCTTC.

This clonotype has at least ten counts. This CDR3 reads CASSSPQATTEAFF. The CDR3 DNA reads as TGTGCCAGCAGTTCCCCGCAGGCTACCACTGAAGCTTTCTTT. This sequence joins TRBV28 and TRBJ1-1; D remains ambiguous. Deletions cut 4 bases from V and 4 bases from J, with 13 bases between. This CDR3 has 14 amino acids. Germline values: CDR1 MDHEN, CDR2 SYDVKM.

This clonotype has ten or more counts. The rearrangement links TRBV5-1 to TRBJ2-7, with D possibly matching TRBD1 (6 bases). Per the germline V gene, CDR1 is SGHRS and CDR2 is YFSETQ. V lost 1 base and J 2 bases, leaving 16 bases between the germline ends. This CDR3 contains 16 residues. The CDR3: CASSLIRAGVTYEQYF. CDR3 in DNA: TGCGCCAGCAGCTTGATAAGGGCAGGGGTTACCTACGAGCAGTACTTC.